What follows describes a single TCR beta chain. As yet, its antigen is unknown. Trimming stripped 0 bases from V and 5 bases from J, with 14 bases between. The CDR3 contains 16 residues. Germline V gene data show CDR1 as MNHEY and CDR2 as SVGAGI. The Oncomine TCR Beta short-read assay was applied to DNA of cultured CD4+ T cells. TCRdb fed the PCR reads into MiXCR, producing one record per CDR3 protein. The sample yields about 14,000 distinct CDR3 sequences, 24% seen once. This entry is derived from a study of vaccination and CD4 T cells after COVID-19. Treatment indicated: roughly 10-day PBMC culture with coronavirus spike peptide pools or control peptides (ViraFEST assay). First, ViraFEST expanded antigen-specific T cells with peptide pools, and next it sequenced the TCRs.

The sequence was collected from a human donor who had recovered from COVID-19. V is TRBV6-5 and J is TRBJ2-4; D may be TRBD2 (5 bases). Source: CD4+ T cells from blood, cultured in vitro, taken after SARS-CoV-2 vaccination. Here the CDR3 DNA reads TGTGCCAGCAGTTACTCGTTCTCGACTACGCAAAACATTCAGTACTTC. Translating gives CASSYSFSTTQNIQYF.